The T cell receptor (beta chain) described here comes from a study of long-term antiretroviral therapy in people with HIV. Points from the study as a whole: An increase in diversity followed ART, yet levels stayed below transplant donor controls. Every time point showed a repertoire led by clones expanded before ART.

Treatment for all HIV-infected participants took place in the United States. Roughly 0.95-11 million cryopreserved PBMC were held in samples before DNA extraction. V dropped 4 bases and J dropped 3 bases, with 13 bases sitting between them. In germline, CDR1 is SGHRS, CDR2 YFSETQ. CDR3 size: 14 residues. Worth noting for this clone: The antigen is not known.

At the survey level, the v3.0 immunoSEQ assay was run. Sequencing used immunoSEQ multiplex PCR; TCRdb keeps in-frame clones, though not all of them. The repertoire holds some 25,000 clones, with almost 85% as singletons. The sequence was collected from a woman under 40 with HIV. This specimen was unsorted PBMCs, taken 1.1 years before starting antiretroviral therapy. The chain has TRBV5-1 and TRBJ1-2; D is uncertain. The CDR3 loop reads CASSAGESYYGYTF. The CDR3 DNA follows: TGCGCCAGCAGCGCGGGCGAGAGCTACTATGGCTACACCTTC.